This TCR beta chain was observed in a study of a mutant IDH1 vaccine in newly diagnosed glioma listed by TCRdb under 2021. About the study as a whole: Vaccination began 4-6 weeks after radiotherapy alone, or alongside temozolomide cycles in the chemotherapy-containing groups. Prior to enrollment, patients had been given standard therapy consisting of radiotherapy alone, temozolomide alone, or radiochemotherapy with temozolomide, with the combination given to most patients. Visit V12 was the week-35 safety follow-up and visit V13 was the week-47 end of study. Of the 32 patients who were treated, about 62% were male and roughly 40% were female, and the mean age was around 43 years. Six visits were used for peripheral blood collection: V03 (baseline), V05, V07, V10, V12 and V13. For exploratory analyses, 25 to 30 treated patients had longitudinal TCRB deep sequencing done wherever samples were available.

Libraries were made using the immunoSEQ multiplex PCR assay. The hsTCRB Kit was used according to the manufacturer's protocol to amplify rearranged TCR beta chain sequences. TCRB libraries were sequenced on an Illumina MiSeq. As for how the authors treated the data: The kit vendor's proprietary platform handled demultiplexing, trimming and gene mapping. Here the immuneACCESS table is served through TCRdb, limited to in-frame sequences with V and J called. Missing clones are a known gap in these copies; in checked studies unresolved V genes cover under half, and the rest lacks a known reason. V, J and clone size were drawn from that table, and D and trimming were deduced from the DNA. This sample is represented by about 94,000 clones; about nine tenths of them were singletons. The ten largest clonotypes hold around 0.77% of the sample. The time point label, read with the paper, signifies: week 47, end of study. Every vaccine dose consisted of 300 ug of a 20-mer mutant IDH1 peptide in Montanide, administered subcutaneously together with topical imiquimod. Eight vaccinations were administered to patients in weeks 1, 3, 5, 7, 11, 15, 19 and 23, corresponding to visits V03 through V10. Newly diagnosed WHO grade 3 or 4 IDH1-mutant astrocytomas showing loss of nuclear ATRX were present in the donors. The samples were drawn from NOA16, a multicentre, single-arm, open-label phase I trial in Germany that tested a mutant IDH1 peptide vaccine in humans for the first time. The DNeasy Blood and Tissue Kit was used to extract genomic DNA from EDTA blood for TCRB sequencing.

Broader findings and caveats from the paper: Immune responses induced by the vaccine were seen in around 94% of patients across multiple MHC alleles. According to the authors, sample limitations meant that analyses of patient blood samples could not be reproduced. Selection of PBMC samples for TCRB deep sequencing was based on availability. Pseudoprogression appeared unrelated to alterations in the top peripheral T cell clonotypes detected by TCRB sequencing.

From a lookup of the germline V gene, CDR1 and CDR2 are SGHRS and YFSETQ. Its CDR3 holds 14 amino acids, cysteine through phenylalanine. The entry retains the CDR3 DNA only, 42 bases that are in frame from base 1. From V the trimming removes 0 bases and from J it removes 8 bases, while the gene matches leave 5 bases of the junction unaccounted for. Remarks on this clone: The specificity of this receptor is unknown. Base qualities are missing; no much larger clone stands one base away.

This specimen was PBMCs, taken from a glioma patient whose treatment included an IDH1 peptide vaccine. The receptor comes from a woman aged 45-59 years with glioma. In this chain, TRBV5-1 is recombined with TRBJ1-2; 9 nucleotides in the junction match TRBD1. CDR3 loop: CASSLGQGDSGYTF. The nucleotide sequence is given as TGCGCCAGCAGCTTGGGACAGGGGGATTCAGGCTACACCTTC.